The sequence of this TCR beta chain was determined in a study of T cell responses to AZD1222 COVID-19 vaccine. Overall study results and limits: White British people made up most donors, females outnumbered males, and clonal diversity was possibly underestimated.

As regards this clone: Its antigen is not known.

The V end was cut by 2 bases, the J end by 6 bases, with 8 bases between. CDR1 MDHEN and CDR2 SYDVKM come from the germline V gene. The CDR3 is made up of 14 amino acids. Produced via immunoSEQ multiplex PCR; TCRdb's table is partial and in-frame only. This table has roughly 80,000 clones, 75% to 95% appearing once. The TCR was taken from an adult who received the AZD1222 COVID-19 vaccine. The sample in question was peripheral blood, obtained 28 days after the second AZD1222 dose. This sequence joins TRBV28 and TRBJ1-6; D is uncertain. This CDR3 is CASSLMDSNSPLHF. The CDR3 DNA reads as TGTGCCAGCAGTTTAATGGATTCTAATTCACCCCTCCACTTT.